The entry that follows covers one TCR beta chain sequence. The antigen is not known. The data were obtained in a study of early T cells in non-severe SARS-CoV-2 infection. Study context: The chains were unpaired, and the sequenced material was bulk RNA from unsorted whole blood.

Findings and caveats of the study: VDJdb matching favored anti-spike CD8 responses, missing private and CD4 specificities.

Individual cDNA molecules carried attached unique molecular identifiers. TCRdb processed the 5' RACE reads anew with MiXCR; each CDR3 protein has one entry. The profile shows about 60,000 distinct CDR3 sequences, 9.5% to 15% of them singletons. Germline V gene sequence: CDR1 KGHSH, CDR2 LQKENI. The CDR3 loop spans 16 amino acids. The V gene end was trimmed by 5 bases and the J gene end by 6 bases; junction bases not matched to a gene: 8. The sequenced material came from whole blood. This sequence originates from an adult who was a healthcare worker with PCR-confirmed SARS-CoV-2 infection or an uninfected control (not recorded which). The chain is built from TRBV18 and TRBJ2-2; 11 nucleotides match TRBD2. CDR3 sequence: CASSITGTSGAGELFF. CDR3 DNA: TGTGCCAGCTCAATCACCGGGACTAGCGGCGCCGGGGAGCTGTTTTTT.